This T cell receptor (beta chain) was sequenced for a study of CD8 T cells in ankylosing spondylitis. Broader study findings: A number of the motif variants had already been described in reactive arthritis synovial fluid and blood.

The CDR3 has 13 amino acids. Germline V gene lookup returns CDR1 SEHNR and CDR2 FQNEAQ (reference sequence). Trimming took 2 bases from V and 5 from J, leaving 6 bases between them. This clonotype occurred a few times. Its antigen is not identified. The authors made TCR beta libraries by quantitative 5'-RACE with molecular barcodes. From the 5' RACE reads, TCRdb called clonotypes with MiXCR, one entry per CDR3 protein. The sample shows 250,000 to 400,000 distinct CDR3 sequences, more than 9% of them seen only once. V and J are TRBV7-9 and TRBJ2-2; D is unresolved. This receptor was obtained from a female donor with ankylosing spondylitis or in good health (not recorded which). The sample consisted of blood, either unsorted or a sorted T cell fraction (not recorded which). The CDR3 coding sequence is TGTGCCAGCAGCTTACCGGTTACCGGGGAGCTGTTTTTT. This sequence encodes CASSLPVTGELFF.